The sequence of this TCR beta chain was determined in a study of cytomegalovirus exposure and HLA in healthy donors. This CDR3 has 16 residues. Per the germline V gene, CDR1 is WNHNN and CDR2 is SYGVQD (reference sequence). The V end lost 5 bases, the J end lost 0 bases, and 13 bases lay between the germline ends. Amplification used 60 Vbeta primers and 13 Jbeta primers. Assay used: immunoSEQ multiplex PCR; TCRdb lists only in-frame clones, some missing. Here the sample spans more than 100,000 clones, 65% to 80% being singletons. The sequence derives from a man aged 55 to 70 in good health and CMV-seropositive. The rearrangement links TRBV10-1 to TRBJ2-2; D may be TRBD1 (5 bases). Sequencing was performed on PBMCs. This CDR3 reads CASSSSGASNTGELFF. The CDR3 DNA reads TGCGCCAGCAGTTCAAGTGGGGCATCGAACACCGGGGAGCTGTTTTTT.